These T cell receptor beta chains were read from a single sample in a study of CD8+ T cells in alopecia areata. Clones were read by immunoSEQ multiplex PCR, and TCRdb kept only the in-frame ones, dropping some. This sample has over 100,000 clones, with roughly 50% found just once. The input for sequencing was CD8+ T cells sorted from blood, taken at week 0. The receptor set was obtained from a human donor with alopecia areata. The CDR3 runs from the conserved cysteine through the conserved F or W. The D gene is left open where the match is weak. Only some rows state a clone size, as once, few, many or a class for expanded clones.

>.|TRBV30|TRBJ1-2|.
CAWTTNPATLF
TGTGCCTGGACCACTAACCCCGCCACCCTCTTC
>.|TRBV25-1|TRBJ1-1|.
CASSARTENTEAFF
TGTGCCAGCAGTGCCCGGACGGAGAACACTGAAGCTTTCTTT
>.|TRBV29-1|TRBJ2-5|TRBD2
CSVEASGGETQYF
TGCAGCGTTGAAGCTAGCGGCGGGGAGACCCAGTACTTC
>.|TRBV2|TRBJ1-5|.
CASSEAIRAGESNQPQHF
TGTGCCAGCAGTGAAGCGATTCGCGCGGGAGAAAGCAATCAGCCCCAGCATTTT
>.|TRBV5-1|TRBJ2-1|TRBD2
CASSQLRGLAGGREQFF
TGCGCCAGCAGTCAATTGAGGGGACTAGCGGGGGGTCGTGAGCAGTTCTTC
>.|TRBV27|TRBJ1-1|.
CASIESEAFF
TGTGCCAGCATTGAGTCTGAAGCTTTCTTT
>few|TRBV7-9|TRBJ2-7|.
CASSDRFSYEQYF
TGTGCCAGCAGCGACAGGTTTTCCTACGAGCAGTACTTC
>few|TRBV7-9|TRBJ2-7|.
CASSDGHGSYEQYF
TGTGCCAGCAGCGATGGACACGGGTCCTACGAGCAGTACTTC
>few|TRBV7-9|TRBJ1-3|.
CASSGSEGGNTIYF
TGTGCCAGCAGCGGGAGTGAGGGTGGAAACACCATATATTTT
>.|TRBV13|TRBJ2-1|TRBD1
CASSLFMQGVYNEQFF
TGTGCCAGCAGCTTATTCATGCAGGGGGTTTACAATGAGCAGTTCTTC
>.|TRBV5-1|TRBJ1-1|TRBD1
CASSGTGGTEAFF
TGCGCCAGCAGCGGAACAGGGGGCACTGAAGCTTTCTTT
>few|TRBV15|TRBJ2-5|TRBD2
CATSRDAGGPETQYF
TGTGCCACCAGCAGAGATGCGGGGGGGCCAGAGACCCAGTACTTC
>few|TRBV6-6|TRBJ2-5|.
CASEGQQETQYF
TGTGCCAGCGAGGGCCAGCAAGAGACCCAGTACTTC
>.|TRBV13|TRBJ2-7|.
CASSSRSSYEQYF
TGTGCCAGCAGCAGCAGGAGCTCCTACGAGCAGTACTTC
>few|TRBV11-2|TRBJ2-2|TRBD2
CASSLDRLAELTGELFF
TGTGCCAGCAGCTTAGATCGACTAGCGGAGCTTACCGGGGAGCTGTTTTTT
>once|TRBV7-3|TRBJ2-5|.
CASSPSLAETQYF
TGTGCCAGCAGCCCATCTTTAGCCGAGACCCAGTACTTC
>.|TRBV12-5|TRBJ1-5|.
CASGHGQALDQPQHF
TGTGCTAGTGGGCACGGGCAGGCTCTTGATCAGCCCCAGCATTTT
>.|TRBV7-9|TRBJ1-6|.
CASSLATSPLHF
TGTGCCAGCAGCTTAGCGACTTCACCCCTCCACTTT
>once|TRBV13|TRBJ1-6|TRBD1
CASSLGQGYNSPLHF
TGTGCCAGCAGCCTTGGACAGGGTTATAATTCACCCCTCCACTTT
>few|TRBV7-3|TRBJ2-4|.
CASSLTGEAIIQYF
TGTGCCAGCAGCTTAACGGGGGAGGCGATAATTCAGTACTTC
>.|TRBV6-5|TRBJ2-2|.
CASSYWGELFF
TGTGCCAGCAGTTACTGGGGGGAGCTGTTTTTT
>few|TRBV6-6|TRBJ1-1|.
CASSYSEGNTEAFF
TGTGCCAGCAGTTACTCGGAAGGGAACACTGAAGCTTTCTTT
>.|TRBV30|TRBJ2-5|TRBD2
CAWSAGLGEETQYF
TGTGCCTGGAGTGCGGGACTAGGGGAAGAGACCCAGTACTTC
>.|TRBV2|TRBJ2-1|.
CAILGPLLEDEQFF
TGTGCTATACTAGGACCCCTCTTAGAAGATGAGCAGTTCTTC
>.|TRBV13|TRBJ2-1|.
CASSLAYGSYNEQFF
TGTGCCAGCAGCTTAGCTTACGGATCCTACAATGAGCAGTTCTTC
>.|TRBV5-1|TRBJ2-7|TRBD1
CASSIGQAARNEQYF
TGCGCCAGCAGCATCGGACAGGCCGCCAGAAACGAGCAGTACTTC
>.|TRBV7-9|TRBJ1-4|.
CASSLKGTNEKLFF
TGTGCCAGCAGCCTAAAGGGGACTAATGAAAAACTGTTTTTT
>.|TRBV25-1|TRBJ2-1|.
CASSRMGGGNEQFF
TGTGCCAGCAGCAGAATGGGTGGGGGTAATGAGCAGTTCTTC